This T cell receptor beta chain was recovered during a study of blood T cell repertoires in COVID-19. Researchers sorted participants into cohorts using their self-reported clinical history. In the original workflow: By means of reference gene primer amplification, nucleated cell counts were estimated. The data were produced by immunoSEQ multiplex PCR, yet TCRdb's version contains in-frame clones alone and is incomplete. Clone size and the V and J calls come from that table; the DNA yielded D and trimming. This sample carries fewer than 250,000 clones, 75% to 90% of them seen once, and the ten largest clones take 3.7%. The CDR3 extends over 14 amino acids. Per the germline V gene, CDR1 is MNHEY and CDR2 is SVGAGI. Trimming cost V 5 bases and J 12 bases, with 19 bases left between them.

Sequencing was done on a sample of PBMCs or T cells enriched from blood (not recorded which). This sequence originates from a woman in her twenties or thirties who had been exposed to COVID-19. V is TRBV6-5 and J is TRBJ1-4; the D gene is possibly TRBD1 (5 bases). The chain's CDR3 is CASSHREPRGELFF. The CDR3 bases are TGTGCCAGCAGTCATCGGGAGCCACGAGGGGAACTGTTTTTT.